The present T cell receptor (beta chain) was sequenced within a study of T cell changes during pregnancy in multiple sclerosis. Measured with immunoSEQ multiplex PCR; TCRdb has only the in-frame clones, and not every one. Counted here are roughly 79,000 clones, just under 95% occurring once; the ten biggest clones make up approximately 0.71%. Trimming shortened V by 1 base and J by 1 base, and 9 bases separated the two germline ends. The CDR3 extends over 15 amino acids. CDR1 and CDR2 from the germline V gene are LGHNA and YNFKEQ. The rearrangement joins TRBV4-2 to TRBJ2-3; no clear D gene. The origin of this receptor is a female donor in good health, enrolled as a control in a pregnancy study. This material consisted of peripheral blood, taken in the second trimester of pregnancy. In DNA, the CDR3 is TGTGCCAGCAGCCAAGTCGTTGTTGGCACAGATACGCAGTATTTT. It encodes CASSQVVVGTDTQYF.